This note documents a single TCR beta chain sequence. Among the roughly 120 subjects of the validation cohort, separate from the roughly 670-subject first cohort, were the donors. These data originate in a study of cytomegalovirus exposure and HLA in healthy donors. For the study at large: In a later analysis, the roughly 110 validation repertoires were reported to have used the same platform as the 600 to 800 first-cohort repertoires.

The data were produced by immunoSEQ multiplex PCR, yet TCRdb's version contains in-frame clones alone and is incomplete. In the table there are roughly 130,000 clones, 89% of which are singletons. The V and J ends lost 3 bases and 4 bases, in that order; junction bases with no gene match: 7. The CDR3 extends over 15 amino acids. The germline gives CDR1 MNHEY, CDR2 SMNVEV (reference sequence). The sequenced material came from PBMCs. The chain links TRBV27 to TRBJ1-1; 8 nucleotides align to TRBD1. The source of this sequence is a young woman in good health and CMV-seropositive. The DNA of the CDR3 is TGTGCCAGCAGTTTGGGAAAGGACAGGGCCACTGAAGCTTTCTTT. Translated: CASSLGKDRATEAFF.